Shown below are 27 T cell receptor beta chains from a single sample sequenced in a study of blood T cell repertoires in COVID-19. Repertoires were generated with immunoSEQ multiplex PCR, while TCRdb's copy carries only in-frame clones and drops some. Seen here are roughly 340,000 clones, under 95% observed once, and the top ten hold around 3.3%. Sequences were obtained from peripheral blood. The origin of the receptors is a woman between 18 and 29 years old who had recovered from COVID-19.

The chain has TRBV29-1 and TRBJ1-5; D is unresolved. CDR1 is SQVTM and CDR2 is ANQGSEA in the germline V gene. The CDR3 spans 12 residues. Trimming shortened V by 4 bases and J by 2 bases, and 6 bases separated the two germline ends. CDR3 in amino acids: CSVGSGNQPQHF. In DNA form, the CDR3 reads TGCAGCGTTGGGTCAGGCAATCAGCCCCAGCATTTT.

The V call is TRBV6-5, the J call TRBJ1-5; possibly TRBD1 for D (6 bases). CDR1 and CDR2 (germline): MNHEY, SVGAGI. This CDR3 is built from 14 residues. V lost 10 bases and J lost 0, with 13 bases in between. In DNA form, the CDR3 reads TGTGCCACCGCAGGGGATTATAGCAATCAGCCCCAGCATTTT. This codes for CATAGDYSNQPQHF.

V gene TRBV19 combines with J gene TRBJ2-7, with D perhaps matching TRBD1 (6 bases). Trimming took off 6 bases at V and 1 base at J, with 13 bases between the two ends. In germline, CDR1 is LNHDA, CDR2 SQIVND (reference sequence). The CDR3 totals 14 residues. CDR3 in amino acids: CASRPNGQSYEQYV. CDR3 nucleotides: TGTGCCAGTAGGCCAAACGGACAGTCCTACGAGCAGTACGTC.

V gene TRBV7-2 combines with J gene TRBJ2-5, with TRBD2 identical over 8 bases. Germline V lookup: CDR1 SGHTA, CDR2 FQGNSA. The CDR3 totals 15 residues. The J segment lost 4 bases and the V segment lost 8 bases, leaving 12 bases of the junction unmatched. CDR3 in amino acids: CASGNPSGRRETQYF. The DNA for the CDR3 is TGTGCCAGCGGGAACCCAAGCGGGAGAAGAGAGACCCAGTACTTC.

This clone occurred once. This rearrangement joins TRBV9 to TRBJ2-1; D gene uncertain. In germline, CDR1 is SGDLS, CDR2 YYNGEE. The CDR3 spans 15 residues. With 4 bases removed from V and 2 bases from J, the gap between germline ends came to 13 bases. The CDR3 DNA follows: TGTGCCAGCAGCACTCTCCCGCCACCCTACAATGAGCAGTTCTTC. This encodes CASSTLPPPYNEQFF.

The DNA for the CDR3 is TGTGCCAGCAGCTGGGGCTGGGCTCAGCCCCAGCATTTT. Amino acid sequence: CASSWGWAQPQHF. This sequence joins TRBV5-6 and TRBJ1-5, with D perhaps matching TRBD1 (5 bases). Germline V gene sequence: CDR1 SGHDT, CDR2 YYEEEE. Trimming shortened V by 3 bases and J by 6 bases, and 10 bases separated the two germline ends. CDR3 length: 13 residues.

The genes are TRBV10-3 and TRBJ1-1; the match to TRBD1 covers 7 bases. This CDR3 comprises 16 residues. Trimming took 8 bases from V and 1 from J; bases not matched to a gene: 13. The V gene's germline CDR1 is ENHRY and CDR2 SYGVKD. CDR3 in DNA: TGTGCCATCCTTAGAGAGAGACAGGGATGGAACACTGAAGCTTTCTTT. This gives the protein CAILRERQGWNTEAFF.

This clone was seen only once. The chain couples TRBV6-5 to TRBJ2-7; 10 bases agree with TRBD1. The trim removed 10 bases at V and 1 base at J, leaving 7 bases unmatched. The CDR3 sequence is 14 residues long. Germline values: CDR1 MNHEY, CDR2 SVGAGI. As DNA, the CDR3 is TGTGCCACCTCCAGGACAGGGGGATCCTACGAGCAGTACGTC. Protein sequence: CATSRTGGSYEQYV.

V is TRBV11-3 and J is TRBJ1-4, with 9 positions matching TRBD1. This CDR3 is built from 16 residues. V was clipped by 5 bases and J by 10 bases; unmatched bases: 14. Looked up from germline, CDR1 is SGHNT and CDR2 is YENEEA. CDR3 DNA: TGTGCCAGCAGCCACCAAGGACAGGGGCTTGGGCTAAAACTGTTTTTT. Protein sequence: CASSHQGQGLGLKLFF.

The gene calls are TRBV6-6 and TRBJ1-2, with TRBD1 matching over 7 bases. The CDR3 runs to 13 residues. J lost 2 bases, V lost 9 bases, and 6 bases had no gene match. Germline V gives CDR1 MNHNY, CDR2 SVGAGI (reference sequence). CDR3 bases: TGTGCCAGTGATCAACAGGGGAACTATGGCTACACCTTC. This sequence encodes CASDQQGNYGYTF.

The V call is TRBV7-6, the J call TRBJ2-7, with D tentatively TRBD2 (6 bases). Trimming took off 0 bases at V and 1 base at J, with 10 bases between the two ends. The CDR3 is 15 residues long. Germline V lookup: CDR1 SGHVS, CDR2 FNYEAQ. The chain's CDR3 is CASSLAWGDSYEQYV. CDR3 bases: TGTGCCAGCAGCTTAGCGTGGGGGGATTCCTACGAGCAGTACGTC.

The CDR3 coding sequence is TGTGCCACCAGTGATTTAACAGGGAAGTATATTCAGAACTACGAGCAGTACGTC. This gives the protein CATSDLTGKYIQNYEQYV. V usage is TRBV24-1 and J usage is TRBJ2-7; D perhaps matches TRBD1 (6 bases). Trimming cost V 1 base and J 3 bases, with 21 bases left between them. There are 18 residues in the CDR3. CDR1 KGHDR and CDR2 SFDVKD come from the germline V gene.

The count of this clone is one. The chain employs TRBV4-3 and TRBJ1-2; TRBD1 matches at 7 bases. Germline V gene lookup returns CDR1 LGHNA and CDR2 YSLEER. The V segment lost 0 bases and the J segment 5 bases; nucleotides outside the gene matches: 15. CDR3 length equals 18 residues. CDR3: CASSQDHEEGARRYGYTF. As DNA, the CDR3 is TGCGCCAGCAGCCAAGATCATGAGGAGGGGGCGAGGAGGTATGGCTACACCTTC.

The sample holds one count of this clone. The chain links TRBV15 to TRBJ2-2; maybe TRBD1 (5 bases). V lost 0 bases and J lost 6, with 11 bases in between. The germline CDR1 and CDR2 sequences are LNHNV and YYDKDF (reference sequence). This CDR3 is built from 15 residues. The chain's CDR3 is CATSRDTRQSGELFF. The CDR3 DNA follows: TGTGCCACCAGCAGAGACACTCGACAGTCCGGGGAGCTGTTTTTT.

The V and J genes are TRBV11-2 and TRBJ2-1; possible D gene TRBD2, 7 bases. Trimming pared 6 bases from V and 2 bases from J, leaving 14 bases between. Germline V gene sequence: CDR1 SGHAT, CDR2 FQNNGV. This CDR3 comprises 15 residues. The CDR3 spells CASSRRGAAYNEQFF. DNA of the CDR3: TGTGCCAGCAGTCGTCGGGGGGCCGCCTACAATGAGCAGTTCTTC.

This sequence joins TRBV2 and TRBJ2-5; a weak D match, TRBD2 (7 bases). Germline V gene lookup returns CDR1 SNHLY and CDR2 FYNNEI. V was clipped by 5 bases and J by 4 bases, with 20 bases between them. This CDR3 comprises 16 residues. The CDR3 here is CASSTLGGALSETQYF. CDR3 sequence (DNA): TGTGCCAGCAGTACTCTTGGGGGGGCATTATCAGAGACCCAGTACTTC.

The J gene is TRBJ2-2, the V gene TRBV29-1, with TRBD2 as a possible D gene (5 bases). This CDR3 has 16 amino acids. Trimming removed 8 bases from V and 1 base from J, with 20 bases in between. The germline CDR1 and CDR2 sequences are SQVTM and ANQGSEA. Here the CDR3 reads CSSAPPEAGNTGELFF. The CDR3 DNA reads TGCAGCTCGGCCCCCCCGGAGGCGGGGAACACCGGGGAGCTGTTTTTT.

This clone showed up just a few times. The gene calls are TRBV11-3 and TRBJ1-2, with TRBD1 as a possible D gene (6 bases). CDR1 SGHNT and CDR2 YENEEA come from the germline V gene. The V end was cut by 2 bases, the J end by 5 bases, with 24 bases between. CDR3 length: 18 amino acids. The DNA for the CDR3 is TGTGCCAGCAGCTTACTTTATAGGGAGGGCAGGGGCCTTTATGGCTACACCTTC. Encoded protein: CASSLLYREGRGLYGYTF.

The rearrangement joins TRBV5-5 to TRBJ1-2; TRBD1 might be the D (6 bases). Germline lookup yields CDR1 SGHKS and CDR2 YYEKEE (reference sequence). V lost 0 bases and J lost 3, with 6 bases in between. CDR3 size: 13 residues. CDR3 coding DNA: TGTGCCAGCAGCTTGGACAGGGACTATGGCTACACCTTC. The encoded protein is CASSLDRDYGYTF.

The gene calls are TRBV19 and TRBJ2-2; tentative D call: TRBD1 (6 bases). V lost 5 bases to trimming and J lost 5 bases, with 15 bases between them. From germline, CDR1 is LNHDA and CDR2 SQIVND (reference sequence). This CDR3 is built from 15 residues. CDR3 sequence (DNA): TGTGCCAGTAGTGTTAGGACAGCTCCGACCGGGGAGCTGTTTTTT. It codes for CASSVRTAPTGELFF.

The rearrangement links TRBV5-1 to TRBJ1-4; a weak D match, TRBD1 (5 bases). The CDR3 is 17 amino acids. Looked up from germline, CDR1 is SGHRS and CDR2 is YFSETQ. With 1 base removed from V and 2 bases from J, the gap between germline ends came to 15 bases. The CDR3: CASSLRRGAETNEKLFF. CDR3 in DNA: TGCGCCAGCAGCTTGCGGCGGGGCGCGGAGACTAATGAAAAACTGTTTTTT.

The chain is built from TRBV5-4 and TRBJ2-1; 10 bases line up with TRBD1. The CDR3 totals 14 residues. The ends lost 5 bases at V and 7 bases at J; junction bases unmatched: 6. Per the germline V gene, CDR1 is SGHNT and CDR2 is YYREEE (reference sequence). CDR3 loop: CASSWDRGRNEQFF. In DNA, the CDR3 is TGTGCCAGCAGTTGGGACAGGGGTCGGAATGAGCAGTTCTTC.

The chain recombines TRBV7-2 with TRBJ2-1; 10 nucleotides agree with TRBD2. The CDR3 covers 15 residues. The V gene end was trimmed by 4 bases and the J gene end by 9 bases; junction bases not matched to a gene: 9. Germline CDR1 and CDR2: SGHTA and FQGNSA. The CDR3 region is CASSSSTSGPVEQFF. Written as DNA, the CDR3 is TGTGCCAGCAGCTCTTCGACTAGCGGGCCCGTTGAGCAGTTCTTC.

This clone was counted ten times or more. This chain connects TRBV29-1 to TRBJ2-1; 14 bases are shared with TRBD2. Germline V gene data show CDR1 as SQVTM and CDR2 as ANQGSEA. The trim removed 8 bases at V and 12 bases at J, leaving 15 bases unmatched. This CDR3 contains 15 residues. This chain's CDR3 is CSLSTGTSGSRRQFF. The CDR3 nucleotides read TGCAGCCTTTCAACCGGGACTAGCGGGAGTAGGCGGCAGTTCTTC.

This chain connects TRBV7-2 to TRBJ2-2; 12 bases fit TRBD1. V dropped 4 bases and J dropped 9; count of bases not matched to a gene: 12. The germline V gene encodes CDR1 SGHTA and CDR2 FQGNSA. The CDR3 runs to 17 residues. The DNA of the CDR3 is TGTGCCAGCAGCTCGCAACAGGGACAGGGGGCGAATAGGGAGCTGTTTTTT. Its translation is CASSSQQGQGANRELFF.

The rearrangement uses TRBV6-5 and TRBJ2-1; tentatively, D is TRBD2 (5 bases). This CDR3 is 13 amino acids long. V lost 4 bases and J lost 6, with 10 bases in between. From germline, CDR1 is MNHEY and CDR2 SVGAGI. In DNA form, the CDR3 reads TGTGCCAGCAGTTCGAGGGATCTCAATGAGCAGTTCTTC. Encoded protein: CASSSRDLNEQFF.

The CDR3 spells CASSPFPNRESNQPQHF. DNA of the CDR3: TGTGCCAGCTCACCATTCCCGAACAGGGAAAGCAATCAGCCCCAGCATTTT. V gene TRBV18 combines with J gene TRBJ1-5; D possibly corresponds to TRBD1 (6 bases). From germline, CDR1 is KGHSH and CDR2 LQKENI. The CDR3 runs 17 residues. The V end was cut by 2 bases, the J end by 1 base, with 15 bases between. Drawing the rest from reference TRBV18 and TRBJ1-5, the complete variable domain is NAGVMQNPRHLVRRRGQEARLRCSPMKGHSHVYWYRQLPEEGLKFMVYLQKENIIDESGMPKERFSAEFPKEGPSILRIQQVVRGDSAAYFCASSPFPNRESNQPQHFGDGTRLSIL.